The 29 T cell receptor beta chains reported below all come from one sample, sequenced in a study of response to subunit inactivated influenza vaccine. TCRdb independently ran MiXCR on the RT-PCR reads; one entry per CDR3 protein. The sample contains approximately 700,000 distinct CDR3 sequences, approximately 15% of which appear only once. The input for sequencing was PBMCs from blood, taken less than 15 days before vaccination. The receptor source for this set is a man aged 50 to 60 who received an inactivated influenza vaccine.

The V gene is TRBV7-9, the J gene TRBJ2-7; D unclear. CDR3 length: 12 residues. V was pared by 5 bases and J by 4 bases, with 9 bases between. The germline CDR1 and CDR2 sequences are SEHNR and FQNEAQ (reference sequence). CDR3 nucleotides: TGTGCCAGCAGCCAGAAGGGTTACGAGCAGTACTTC. Its protein product is CASSQKGYEQYF.

This clonotype was detected only once. The chain combines TRBV5-5 with TRBJ2-3, with D uncertain. CDR1 and CDR2 (germline): SGHKS, YYEKEE (reference sequence). The CDR3 extends over 12 amino acids. Trimming stripped 7 bases from V and 6 bases from J, with 12 bases between. The CDR3 loop reads CASGLGWDTQYF. As DNA, the CDR3 is TGTGCCAGCGGCCTCGGGTGGGATACGCAGTATTTT.

The rearrangement links TRBV14 to TRBJ2-7, with D possibly called TRBD1 or TRBD2 (5 bases each). Germline loops: CDR1 SGHDN, CDR2 FVKESK. The CDR3 runs 15 residues. V was pared by 1 base and J by 2 bases, with 12 bases between. CDR3 DNA sequence: TGTGCCAGCAGCCAAGCAACGGGACCCACCTACGAGCAGTACTTC. It codes for CASSQATGPTYEQYF.

V gene TRBV9 combines with J gene TRBJ2-1; D not certain. With 3 bases removed from V and 0 bases from J, the gap between germline ends came to 13 bases. The CDR3 covers 16 residues. Germline CDR1 is SGDLS and CDR2 is YYNGEE. The chain's CDR3 is CASSGHMLGSYNEQFF. In nucleotides, the CDR3 is TGTGCCAGCAGCGGCCACATGTTGGGCTCCTACAATGAGCAGTTCTTC.

The chain is built from TRBV6-5 and TRBJ2-5, with 7 nucleotides matching TRBD2. V trimming: 4 bases; J trimming: 6 bases; junction bases outside the gene matches: 14. The germline V gene encodes CDR1 MNHEY and CDR2 SVGAGI. The CDR3 length is 16 residues. CDR3 DNA sequence: TGTGCCAGCAGTTGGGGGGGACTAACGCCGGGAAAGACCCAGTACTTC. It encodes CASSWGGLTPGKTQYF.

A remark on this clonotype: A much larger clone sits a single nucleotide away, making a read error possible. The chain is built from TRBV5-1 and TRBJ2-3; no definite D call. CDR1 is SGHRS, CDR2 YFSETQ, per germline. The CDR3 has 16 amino acids. The CDR3 DNA sequence: TGCGCCAGCGGCTTGGGTCCAACCAGCGGCACAGATACGCAGTATTTT. Translated: CASGLGPTSGTDTQYF.

The chain employs TRBV6-5 and TRBJ2-7; 7 nucleotides line up with TRBD1. V lost 1 base and J lost 2; bases outside the gene matches: 2. The CDR3 is made up of 14 amino acids. Germline V CDR1 and CDR2: MNHEY, SVGAGI. CDR3 DNA sequence: TGTGCCAGCAGTTACTTTCAGGGGGCCTACGAGCAGTACTTC. It specifies CASSYFQGAYEQYF.

This chain joins TRBV10-3 and TRBJ2-2, with 9 bases aligning to TRBD1. The V gene's germline CDR1 is ENHRY and CDR2 SYGVKD. CDR3 length equals 15 residues. V lost 2 bases to trimming and J lost 6 bases; unmatched junction nucleotides: 4. The CDR3 loop is CAISEGQGSAGELFF. The CDR3 DNA follows: TGTGCCATCAGTGAGGGACAGGGGTCCGCCGGGGAGCTGTTTTTT.

This clonotype was counted between two and nine times. The genes are TRBV29-1 and TRBJ2-5, with a tentative D call TRBD2 (7 bases). This CDR3 has 13 amino acids. The V gene's germline CDR1 is SQVTM and CDR2 ANQGSEA. V lost 3 bases and J lost 2, with 10 bases in between. The CDR3 nucleotides are TGCAGCGTTGATAGGGGGGGGCAAGAGACCCAGTACTTC. Protein: CSVDRGGQETQYF.

This chain connects TRBV20-1 to TRBJ2-6; maybe TRBD2 (5 bases). Trimming pared 2 bases from V and 4 bases from J, leaving 18 bases between. Germline CDR1 DFQATT, CDR2 SNEGSKA (reference sequence). This CDR3 is built from 17 residues. The CDR3: CSARKLGDPGGANVLTF. DNA for the CDR3: TGCAGTGCTAGAAAACTCGGGGATCCGGGGGGGGCCAACGTCCTGACTTTC.

This clonotype came up a few times. The V gene is TRBV5-1, the J gene TRBJ2-7, with D perhaps assigned TRBD1 or TRBD2 (5 bases each). The CDR3 has 13 residues. Germline assignment: CDR1 SGHRS and CDR2 YFSETQ. The V and J ends lost 1 base and 7 bases respectively, with 12 bases between them. The DNA for the CDR3 is TGCGCCAGCAGCTTGCCCCAGGGCGGGGAGCAGTACTTC. It yields the protein CASSLPQGGEQYF.

This clonotype was counted between two and nine times. The gene calls are TRBV7-9 and TRBJ2-3, with D possibly being TRBD2 (5 bases). Germline CDR1 and CDR2: SEHNR and FQNEAQ (reference sequence). V lost 2 bases and J lost 1, with 13 bases in between. The CDR3 has 16 amino acids. CDR3 amino acids: CASSLYVGDGTDTQYF. CDR3 bases: TGTGCCAGCAGCTTATATGTGGGAGATGGCACAGATACGCAGTATTTT.

V usage is TRBV6-2 or TRBV6-3 and J usage is TRBJ1-5; D might be TRBD1 (6 bases). V lost 7 bases to trimming and J lost 9 bases, with 16 bases between them. The CDR3 spans 13 residues. CDR1 and CDR2 (germline): MNHEY, SVGEGT. The CDR3 region is CASTNSRGPPQHF. The CDR3 DNA reads TGTGCCAGCACCAACTCCCGGGGGCCGCCCCAGCATTTT.

This clonotype has only a few counts. This rearrangement joins TRBV28 to TRBJ2-1; 8 bases are a match to TRBD2. Germline lookup yields CDR1 MDHEN and CDR2 SYDVKM. V was pared by 8 bases and J by 4 bases, with 7 bases of the junction left unmatched. The CDR3 is made up of 14 amino acids. CDR3 DNA: TGTGCCAGCTTGGGGGTAGCGGGGTACAATGAGCAGTTCTTC. It encodes CASLGVAGYNEQFF.

The V call is TRBV6-2 or TRBV6-3, the J call TRBJ2-5; 9 positions agree with TRBD2. With 7 bases clipped from V and 1 base from J, the junction kept 13 bases outside the gene matches. CDR1 is MNHEY, CDR2 SVGEGT, per germline. The CDR3 runs 17 residues. CDR3 amino acids: CASTRPGTSRAQETQYF. The CDR3, as DNA: TGTGCCAGCACCAGACCCGGGACTAGCCGGGCCCAAGAGACCCAGTACTTC.

Regarding this clonotype: This may be a read error, as it is one base from a much larger clone. The chain links TRBV12-3 or TRBV12-4 to TRBJ1-1; the match to TRBD1 covers 7 bases. V lost 9 bases and J lost 3; bases outside the gene matches: 13. The CDR3 is made up of 15 amino acids. CDR3: CARSPFTGADTEAFF. The CDR3, as DNA: TGTGCCAGAAGCCCATTCACAGGGGCGGACACTGAAGCTTTCTTT.

There are many counts of this clonotype. This rearrangement joins TRBV3-1 to TRBJ2-1; tentative D call: TRBD2 (5 bases). The CDR3 totals 14 residues. CDR1 LGHDT and CDR2 YNNKEL come from the germline V gene (reference sequence). The V and J ends lost 6 bases and 8 bases respectively, with 17 bases between them. The CDR3 is CASRAREGADEQFF. CDR3 DNA sequence: TGTGCCAGCAGAGCTCGTGAGGGAGCCGATGAGCAGTTCTTC.

The rearrangement joins TRBV9 to TRBJ2-1; either TRBD1 or TRBD2 may fit D (5 bases each). There are 16 residues in the CDR3. The V gene lost 4 bases and the J gene lost 0 bases, with 14 bases spanning the gap. Germline V gene lookup returns CDR1 SGDLS and CDR2 YYNGEE. DNA for the CDR3: TGTGCCAGCAGCCCACCGGGACGTACCTCCTACAATGAGCAGTTCTTC. Protein: CASSPPGRTSYNEQFF.

In its sample, this clonotype was seen many times. The chain is built from TRBV5-1 and TRBJ2-1; 8 bases line up with TRBD1. Germline V gives CDR1 SGHRS, CDR2 YFSETQ. Trimming removed 5 bases from V and 9 bases from J; junction bases left unmatched: 10. There are 14 residues in the CDR3. Here the CDR3 reads CASSNGQGFGEQFF. CDR3 bases: TGCGCCAGCAGTAATGGACAGGGATTCGGTGAGCAGTTCTTC.

V gene TRBV4-3 combines with J gene TRBJ2-3; D not certain. With 1 base removed from V and 0 bases from J, the gap between germline ends came to 11 bases. The CDR3 has 16 residues. Germline V lookup: CDR1 LGHNA, CDR2 YSLEER. The chain's CDR3 is CASSQVWTESTDTQYF. The DNA for the CDR3 is TGCGCCAGCAGCCAAGTATGGACGGAGAGCACAGATACGCAGTATTTT.

This clonotype was detected once. The chain links TRBV4-3 to TRBJ2-7; D may be TRBD1 or TRBD2 (5 bases each). The germline V gene encodes CDR1 LGHNA and CDR2 YSLEER. The CDR3 extends over 15 amino acids. The V gene lost 2 bases and the J gene lost 3 bases, with 14 bases spanning the gap. The CDR3 DNA follows: TGCGCCAGCAGCCAAAGGTACCCGGGGCGCTACGAGCAGTACTTC. Its translation: CASSQRYPGRYEQYF.

This clonotype was seen more than once but under ten times. The rearrangement uses TRBV11-2 and TRBJ2-2; 9 nucleotides align to TRBD2. Germline CDR1 and CDR2: SGHAT and FQNNGV. The CDR3 has 16 amino acids. V lost 6 bases to trimming and J lost 6 bases; unmatched junction nucleotides: 11. This chain's CDR3 is CASRSAGTSRAGELFF. CDR3 in DNA: TGTGCCAGCAGATCCGCCGGGACTAGCCGCGCCGGGGAGCTGTTTTTT.

This clonotype was picked up many times. This sequence joins TRBV5-1 and TRBJ2-1; TRBD1 matches at 10 bases. V trimming: 4 bases; J trimming: 8 bases; junction bases outside the gene matches: 12. The CDR3 is 16 residues long. CDR1 is SGHRS and CDR2 is YFSETQ in the germline V gene. The CDR3 nucleotides read TGCGCCAGCAGCCTACCTTCCGGGACAGGGGTAGATGAGCAGTTCTTC. This sequence encodes CASSLPSGTGVDEQFF.

This clonotype was counted at least ten times. The chain joins TRBV20-1 to TRBJ1-3; no clear D. CDR3 length equals 15 residues. The V gene lost 5 bases and the J gene lost 0 bases, with 14 bases spanning the gap. Germline V gene data show CDR1 as DFQATT and CDR2 as SNEGSKA (reference sequence). CDR3 sequence: CSASKLPSSGNTIYF. The CDR3 DNA reads TGCAGTGCTTCTAAACTACCGTCCTCTGGAAACACCATATATTTT.

The chain recombines TRBV9 with TRBJ2-1, with D unclear. V was clipped by 4 bases and J by 0 bases, with 14 bases between them. CDR1 is SGDLS, CDR2 YYNGEE, per germline. This CDR3 contains 16 residues. The CDR3 DNA reads as TGTGCCAGCAGCCCGTATCATCTCAGCTCCTACAATGAGCAGTTCTTC. Encoded protein: CASSPYHLSSYNEQFF.

This clonotype was counted at least ten times. V and J are TRBV10-3 and TRBJ2-2, with no clear D. V was pared by 5 bases and J by 4 bases, with 11 bases between. CDR1 and CDR2 (germline): ENHRY, SYGVKD. The length of the CDR3 is 14 residues. CDR3 in amino acids: CAISPVAGTGELFF. DNA for the CDR3: TGTGCCATCAGTCCGGTAGCAGGCACCGGGGAGCTGTTTTTT.

The chain uses TRBV2 and TRBJ1-6, with 8 positions matching TRBD1. The CDR3 consists of 14 residues. J was trimmed by 3 bases and V by 8 bases; bases with no gene match: 3. Germline V lookup: CDR1 SNHLY, CDR2 FYNNEI. The CDR3 protein is CASLGTGYNSPLHF. The CDR3 nucleotides read TGTGCCAGCCTCGGGACAGGCTATAATTCACCCCTCCACTTT.

Remarks on this clonotype: An end of the junction does not agree with germline; a read error may underlie this. V gene TRBV6-1 combines with J gene TRBJ2-2; tentatively, D is TRBD1 (6 bases). Germline V gene lookup returns CDR1 MNHNS and CDR2 SASEGT. The CDR3 has 16 residues. CDR3 sequence (DNA): TGTGCAAGCAGGGGAATCGGACAACCGAACACCGGGGAGCTGTTTTTT. Protein: CASRGIGQPNTGELFF.

The chain combines TRBV30 with TRBJ1-4; the match to TRBD1 covers 9 bases. Germline CDR1 reads GTSNPN; CDR2 reads SVGIG (reference sequence). Trimming took 3 bases from V and 10 from J; bases not matched to a gene: 9. The CDR3 runs 14 residues. The CDR3 reads CAWRSGTGPGKLFF. The CDR3 nucleotides read TGTGCCTGGAGATCCGGGACAGGGCCGGGAAAACTGTTTTTT.